This TCR beta chain originates from a study of beta chain features in type 1 diabetes (dated by TCRdb to the late 2010s). Notes on the research overall: No differences in mean age, gender distribution, total cell number or subset yield were found between patients and healthy donors. A total of some 100,000,000 sorted cells were examined across all samples, and a strong correlation was observed between cell number per subset and RNA yield. Regulatory and stem cell-like memory subsets were isolated from only 8 patients and roughly 8 healthy donors, whereas naive and central memory subsets came from all 30 or so donors. The study compared TCRB repertoires of sorted circulating CD4+ T cell subsets between recently diagnosed type 1 diabetes patients and matched healthy donors. On the study overall, not on this receptor specifically: In all four CD4+ subsets, TCRB CDR3 length was moderately but significantly shorter in type 1 diabetes patients. Naive, central memory and regulatory TCRB repertoires appeared more similar among patients than among healthy donors. Shorter templates might have been favored by PCR, but patient and control samples were amplified and corrected together, so both groups would have been affected equally by any skew. Because cDNA was sequenced instead of genomic DNA, activated cells with high expression could be over-represented, although the groups did not differ in activation or CD3 levels. At VDJ recombination sites, type 1 diabetes patients had fewer insertions and more deleted nucleotides, which implies abnormalities in thymic rearrangement. Because small numbers of individuals were included in the HLA sub-analyses, any influence of HLA type on TCRB rearrangement was left unresolved.

The CDR3 runs 13 residues from the cysteine to the phenylalanine. Just the 39-base CDR3 DNA is kept, in frame starting at base 1. V trim: 2 bases; J trim: 9 bases; unmatched bases: 3. Per the germline V gene, SGHTA is the CDR1 and FQGTGA is the CDR2. Each donor gave one peripheral blood draw, averaging approximately 110 mL, which was collected into heparinised tubes. Using a panel that included CD45RO, CCR7, CD25, CD127, CD95 and CD27, naive, central memory, regulatory and stem cell-like memory CD4+ T cells were sorted on a BD FACSAria II. Every sorted population had a purity above 95%. PBMCs were separated immediately by Lymphoprep density gradient centrifugation and were stained directly, without being cultured. Samples were stained and sorted in pairs, with one healthy donor and one patient per experiment, so that batch effects were minimized. All of the isolated RNA was reverse transcribed with the High Capacity cDNA Reverse Transcription Kit, so expressed TCRB transcripts were sequenced. Deep immunoSEQ sequencing was applied to naive, central memory and regulatory T cell samples, giving an average of about 3.8 million total reads per sample. Sorted cells were lysed in RLT buffer, and RNA was extracted using DNase-treated RNeasy Micro or Mini kits according to cell number. Each cell subset was processed separately to prevent cross-contamination, with patient and healthy donor samples processed together. TCRB sequences were amplified from cDNA with the immunoSEQ multiplex PCR, producing 87-bp fragments spanning the CDR3 region. Amplicons were sequenced on the Illumina HiSeq platform. Processing in the source paper ran as follows. PCR bias was computationally corrected using synthetic template baselines, reads within Hamming distance 2 were collapsed, and singletons that could not be merged were discarded. Reads were aligned to IMGT to assign V, D and J genes, CDR3 length, and insertions or deletions at six rearrangement sites. Within each subset, clonotype counts were normalized to the number of sorted cells before true diversity and Gini coefficients were calculated with the tcR R package. The overlap coefficient, calculated on TCRB nucleotide sequences, was used to quantify repertoire sharing. Imported from immuneACCESS, the table was reduced by TCRdb to in-frame sequences with V and J called. These copies leave out some clones; in studies compared against another copy, an unresolved V gene accounts for under half, and the cause of the remainder is not known. V, J and clone size were drawn from that table, and D and trimming were deduced from the DNA. This sample gives approximately 150,000 clones in total; 13% of them show up just once. Roughly 1.4% of the sample is held by the ten biggest clonotypes.

Worth noting for this clone: Its antigen is unknown. Base-call qualities are not available, and no considerably larger clone is one nucleotide away.

The sample taken for sequencing was central memory CD4+ T cells from blood. The clonotype comes from a man younger than 35 with type 1 diabetes. The chain joins TRBV7-3 to TRBJ1-2; 10 of the junction bases match TRBD1. The sequenced DNA is TGTGCCAGCAGCTTAGGGACAGGGGAAAGCTACACCTTC. It encodes CASSLGTGESYTF. Joined to the reference TRBV7-3 and TRBJ1-2 proteins, this CDR3 gives the full variable domain: GAGVSQTPSNKVTEKGKYVELRCDPISGHTALYWYRQSLGQGPEFLIYFQGTGAADDSGLPNDRFFAVRPEGSVSTLKIQRTERGDSAVYLCASSLGTGESYTFGSGTRLTVV.